The 10 T cell receptor beta chains given below trace back to one sample, sequenced in a study of blood T cells in healthy people across ages. The use of a sample-barcoded 5' primer and a J-beta primer mix characterized a second PCR of about 6 to 12 cycles. TCRdb passed the 5' RACE reads through MiXCR, listing each CDR3 protein once. The sample records fewer than 600,000 distinct CDR3 sequences, roughly a quarter being singletons. This sample was also put to use in a study of T cells of mothers and their children.

The specimen sequenced was blood. These TCRs come from a boy aged 2-15 years in good health.

J is TRBJ2-3 and V is TRBV7-9; D remains unclear. CDR1 is SEHNR, CDR2 FQNEAQ, per germline (reference sequence). This CDR3 is 13 amino acids long. The V end lost 5 bases, the J end lost 0 bases, and 6 bases lay between the germline ends. The chain's CDR3 is CASSGESTDTQYF. The CDR3, as DNA: TGTGCCAGCAGCGGAGAAAGCACAGATACGCAGTATTTT.

This chain uses TRBV25-1 with TRBJ2-5; 7 positions match TRBD2. The CDR3 length is 20 residues. Trimming at V came to 6 bases and at J to 2 bases, leaving 24 bases not matched to a gene. The germline CDR1 and CDR2 sequences are MGHDK and SYGVNS. CDR3 residues: CASSKGATVILADPQETQYF. The CDR3 bases are TGTGCCAGCAGCAAGGGCGCGACAGTCATCCTAGCGGACCCGCAAGAGACCCAGTACTTC.

V and J are TRBV28 and TRBJ1-2, with 9 bases that match TRBD1. Germline-derived CDR1 and CDR2 are MDHEN and SYDVKM. V shed 2 bases and J 7 bases; nucleotides not matched to a gene: 5. CDR3 length: 14 residues. CDR3 sequence: CASSLAGTGFGYTF. The DNA of the CDR3 is TGTGCCAGCAGTTTAGCCGGGACAGGGTTTGGCTACACCTTC.

This clonotype was seen many times. V gene TRBV9 combines with J gene TRBJ2-2, with D possibly TRBD2 on 5 matching bases. Germline V gene sequence: CDR1 SGDLS, CDR2 YYNGEE. The CDR3 has 14 amino acids. Trimming stripped 1 base from V and 3 bases from J, with 7 bases between. DNA of the CDR3: TGTGCCAGCAGCGTAATGGGAGACACCGGGGAGCTGTTTTTT. This codes for CASSVMGDTGELFF.

This clonotype was observed a handful of times. The chain combines TRBV5-1 with TRBJ1-1; perhaps TRBD1 as D (5 bases). Trimming removed 4 bases at V and 0 bases at J, with 13 bases between. The CDR3 runs to 15 residues. Germline CDR1 reads SGHRS; CDR2 reads YFSETQ. CDR3 sequence reads: CASSRGSTLNTEAFF. CDR3 nucleotide sequence: TGCGCCAGCAGCCGGGGCAGCACACTGAACACTGAAGCTTTCTTT.

The table lists this clonotype with a few counts. This chain uses TRBV10-3 with TRBJ2-5; 11 nucleotides match TRBD1. Near its end, the DNA agrees better with TRBJ2-7, so the J call may be wrong. Germline CDR1 and CDR2: ENHRY and SYGVKD. CDR3 length equals 15 residues. Here the CDR3 DNA reads TGTGCCATCACCGCGGGACAGGGGGGCTCCTACGAGCAGTACTTC. This encodes CAITAGQGGSYEQYF.

V usage is TRBV15 and J usage is TRBJ1-2, with TRBD1 matching over 7 bases. CDR1 is LNHNV and CDR2 is YYDKDF in the germline V gene (reference sequence). CDR3 length: 15 residues. V shed 2 bases and J 7 bases; nucleotides not matched to a gene: 10. CDR3 sequence reads: CATSRSSQGGAGYTF. CDR3 sequence (DNA): TGTGCCACCAGCAGATCCTCTCAGGGGGGTGCTGGCTACACCTTC.

This rearrangement joins TRBV29-1 to TRBJ1-2; D gene ambiguous. The V gene's germline CDR1 is SQVTM and CDR2 ANQGSEA. This CDR3 region has 13 residues. Trimming pared 0 bases from V and 0 bases from J, leaving 5 bases between. CDR3 protein: CSVEERANYGYTF. CDR3 sequence (DNA): TGCAGCGTTGAAGAGAGAGCTAACTATGGCTACACCTTC.

The gene calls are TRBV3-1 and TRBJ2-5; 9 bases map to TRBD2. From germline, CDR1 is LGHDT and CDR2 YNNKEL (reference sequence). CDR3 size: 16 residues. The J segment lost 2 bases and the V segment lost 2 bases, leaving 6 bases of the junction unmatched. The CDR3 protein is CASSQLSGGQQETQYF. In nucleotides, the CDR3 is TGTGCCAGCAGCCAATTAAGCGGGGGGCAACAAGAGACCCAGTACTTC.

This clonotype was recorded at least ten times. CDR3 in DNA: TGTGCCATCAGCCAGAATCTCCAAGAGACCCAGTACTTC. It yields the protein CAISQNLQETQYF. The rearrangement joins TRBV10-3 to TRBJ2-5; D unclear. This CDR3 comprises 13 residues. CDR1 and CDR2 (germline): ENHRY, SYGVKD. With 6 bases removed from V and 1 base from J, the gap between germline ends came to 9 bases.